This TCR beta chain derives from a study of CD8+CD57+ T cells in acquired aplastic anemia. Genomic DNA constituted the template upon which TCR beta VDJ and CDR3 profiling was performed. TCRdb recomputed calls from the reads with MiXCR, one row per CDR3 protein. The repertoire has 150,000 to 200,000 distinct CDR3 sequences, less than 60% of them found once; the top ten carry under 2%. This CDR3 region has 16 residues. Germline values: CDR1 KGHDR, CDR2 SFDVKD. The junction had 9 bases not matched to a gene; V was cut back by 4 bases and J by 7 bases. Whoever was chosen for sequencing had shown CD8+CD57+ cell expansion by flow cytometry. The study sampled blood from patients who had received no therapy.

The sequenced sample consisted of sorted CD4+, CD8+, or CD8+CD57+ T cells (not recorded which) from PBMCs. This clonotype was obtained from a human donor with aplastic anemia. This chain connects TRBV24-1 to TRBJ2-1; 10 bases are shared with TRBD1. The CDR3 DNA sequence: TGTGCCACCAGTGACTCCGGGACAGGGGATCGGAATGAGCAGTTCTTC. Residues: CATSDSGTGDRNEQFF.